This T cell receptor beta chain was documented in a study of neurological immune-mediated disorders. From the 5' RACE reads, TCRdb called clonotypes with MiXCR, one entry per CDR3 protein. The table records about 48,000 distinct CDR3 sequences, more than 20% of them present only once. The CDR3 loop spans 16 amino acids. Trimming shortened V by 5 bases and J by 6 bases, and 19 bases separated the two germline ends. Germline CDR1 MNHEY, CDR2 SVGAGI. The TCR originated in a woman between 70 and 85 years old in good health. The sample consisted of PBMCs. The chain links TRBV6-5 to TRBJ2-2, with D uncertain. In DNA, the CDR3 is TGTGCCAGCAGTCCGGGCCGGCTTGGCGGCGCCGGGGAGCTGTTTTTT. Encoded protein: CASSPGRLGGAGELFF.